These 30 T cell receptor beta chains were sequenced from one sample in a study of Graves' ophthalmopathy and Graves' hyperthyroidism. CDR3 regions of TCR beta were amplified from RNA transcripts. A first-round RT-PCR used HTBI primers, followed by a second-round multiplex PCR. TCRdb passed the multiplex PCR reads through MiXCR, listing each CDR3 protein once. The repertoire includes tens of thousands of distinct CDR3 sequences, 52% of them detected once, and about 17% sits in the top ten. Sequenced: peripheral blood. These receptors originate from an adult man with Graves' ophthalmopathy.

Regarding this clonotype: A clone one base away is much larger, so this may be a read error. The genes are TRBV4-2 and TRBJ2-2; 10 bases align to TRBD1. Germline V lookup: CDR1 LGHNA, CDR2 YNFKEQ. This CDR3 comprises 18 residues. CDR3 region: CASGQDVVDRGLIGELFF. The CDR3 coding sequence is TGTGCCAGCGGCCAAGATGTTGTGGACAGGGGGTTAATAGGGGAGCTGTTTTTT.

The chain couples TRBV11-3 to TRBJ2-5; 10 bases line up with TRBD1. The CDR3 runs 12 residues. CDR1 and CDR2 from the germline V gene are SGHNT and YENEEA. Trimming at V came to 5 bases and at J to 11 bases, leaving 5 bases not matched to a gene. CDR3 protein: CASSHGTGDQYF. The CDR3 DNA sequence: TGTGCCAGCAGCCACGGGACAGGGGATCAGTACTTC.

The rearrangement joins TRBV2 to TRBJ2-1, with a weak D call TRBD2 (5 bases). The CDR3 spans 15 residues. Germline-derived CDR1 and CDR2 are SNHLY and FYNNEI. Between the trimmed V and J ends, which lost 6 bases and 9 bases, there was a span of 21 bases. As DNA, the CDR3 is TGTGCCAGCAGCGAGGCCAGCGGAGTGAACACTGAGCAGTTCTTC. Protein sequence: CASSEASGVNTEQFF.

Ten or more counts support this clonotype. This chain connects TRBV11-1 to TRBJ2-7, with D possibly matching TRBD2 (7 bases). Per the germline V gene, CDR1 is SGHAT and CDR2 is FQDESV (reference sequence). V dropped 1 base and J dropped 2 bases, with 9 bases sitting between them. This CDR3 has 14 residues. The CDR3 sequence: CASSLEGGAYEQYF. CDR3 nucleotides: TGTGCCAGCAGCTTAGAAGGGGGGGCCTACGAGCAGTACTTC. The full variable domain, completed using reference TRBV11-1 and TRBJ2-7, is EAEVAQSPRYKITEKSQAVAFWCDPISGHATLYWYRQILGQGPELLVQFQDESVVDDSQLPKDRFSAERLKGVDSTLKIQPAELGDSAMYLCASSLEGGAYEQYFGPGTRLTVT.

This clonotype has ten or more counts. The chain couples TRBV6-1 to TRBJ2-7; the match to TRBD2 covers 8 bases. Germline loops: CDR1 MNHNS, CDR2 SASEGT. Trimming took 2 bases from V and 0 from J; bases not matched to a gene: 3. This CDR3 spans 15 amino acids. The DNA of the CDR3 is TGTGCCAGCAGTGAACAGCGGGGGCACTCCTACGAGCAGTACGTC. Translating it yields CASSEQRGHSYEQYV.

About this clonotype: As the CDR3 is not closed by the conserved phenylalanine or tryptophan, this likely results from a read error. The chain carries TRBV30 and TRBJ1-1; 7 bases fit TRBD1. The CDR3 extends over 14 amino acids. With V trimmed by 4 bases and J by 5 bases, 10 bases remained unmatched. From germline, CDR1 is GTSNPN and CDR2 SVGIG (reference sequence). CDR3 protein: CAWKFRQGWTEAFV. The CDR3 DNA is TGTGCCTGGAAGTTCAGACAGGGCTGGACTGAAGCTTTCGTT.

With respect to this clonotype: The junction and the germline gene differ at one end; a read error may be behind it. This chain uses TRBV10-3 with TRBJ1-4; TRBD1 matches at 7 bases. The CDR3 has 13 amino acids. From germline, CDR1 is ENHRY and CDR2 SYGVKD. Written as DNA, the CDR3 is TGTGCCAGCAGCCGAGACAGGGTTGAAAAACTGTCTTTT. Protein sequence: CASSRDRVEKLSF.

The CDR3: CSAREPPGTGTYEQYF. The CDR3 DNA is TGCAGTGCTAGGGAGCCACCCGGGACAGGGACCTACGAGCAGTACTTC. This chain uses TRBV20-1 with TRBJ2-7; 9 positions match TRBD1. CDR1 is DFQATT and CDR2 is SNEGSKA in the germline V gene (reference sequence). J lost 2 bases, V lost 3 bases, and 11 bases had no gene match. This CDR3 is 16 amino acids long.

This clonotype occurred many times. CDR3 coding DNA: TGCAGTGCTAGACCCTCACTAGCGGGAGACCAAGAGACCCAGTACTTC. It yields the protein CSARPSLAGDQETQYF. The chain recombines TRBV20-1 with TRBJ2-5; TRBD2 matches 11 bases. The V and J ends lost 2 bases and 0 bases, in that order; junction bases with no gene match: 5. The germline CDR1 and CDR2 sequences are DFQATT and SNEGSKA (reference sequence). The CDR3 is made up of 16 amino acids.

J is TRBJ2-3 and V is TRBV20-1; 7 bases map to TRBD2. Germline CDR1 DFQATT, CDR2 SNEGSKA (reference sequence). The CDR3 consists of 14 residues. V lost 4 bases, J lost 4 bases, and 8 bases stayed unmatched. The CDR3 region is CSAKVLAASDTQYF. The CDR3 DNA is TGCAGTGCTAAGGTGCTAGCGGCATCAGATACGCAGTATTTT.

This clonotype was seen repeatedly, ten times or more. The rearrangement uses TRBV4-2 and TRBJ2-1; D assignment may be TRBD1 or TRBD2 (7 bases each). The germline gives CDR1 LGHNA, CDR2 YNFKEQ. This CDR3 spans 15 amino acids. V shed 5 bases and J shed 9 bases, with 20 bases lying between them. Here the CDR3 DNA reads TGTGCCAGCAGCGCATCAGGGGGGGCCGGGGGTGAGCAGTTCTTC. It translates to CASSASGGAGGEQFF.

This clonotype was detected once. Germline is not matched at one junction end, which may reflect a read error. V gene TRBV20-1 combines with J gene TRBJ2-5, with TRBD1 identical over 12 bases. This CDR3 has 15 residues. The germline V gene encodes CDR1 DFQATT and CDR2 SNEGSKA (reference sequence). The CDR3 loop reads CSAGNRDRGQRTRYF. The CDR3 nucleotides are TGCAGTGCTGGAAACCGGGACAGGGGGCAGAGGACCCGGTACTTC.

V gene TRBV2 combines with J gene TRBJ1-5; TRBD1 is a possible D gene (5 bases). CDR3 length: 14 residues. The V end was cut by 7 bases, the J end by 4 bases, with 14 bases between. Per germline, CDR1 SNHLY and CDR2 FYNNEI. The chain's CDR3 is CASNYVGQNQPQHF. CDR3 DNA: TGTGCCAGCAATTACGTGGGGCAGAATCAGCCCCAGCATTTT.

Points on this clonotype: Lacking the conserved final phenylalanine or tryptophan, this CDR3 likely reflects a read error. The DNA is left out, because the CDR3 cannot be placed on it with certainty; the CDR3 is given as TCRdb lists it. CDR3 residues: CASSRPGVNTEAV. The V and J genes are TRBV5-4 and TRBJ2-6; no check of the table's D call, TRBD1, against the DNA was made. The V gene's germline CDR1 is SGHNT and CDR2 YYREEE (reference sequence). A total of 13 residues make up the CDR3, ends included.

Comments on this clonotype: The junction does not match germline at one end; this may be a read error. The V and J genes are TRBV5-1 and TRBJ2-7; 9 nucleotides align to TRBD1. Germline CDR1 and CDR2: SGHRS and YFSETQ. This CDR3 region has 14 residues. In DNA form, the CDR3 reads TGTGCCAGCAGCTCCGGGACAGGGACCTACGAGCAGTACTTC. The encoded protein is CASSSGTGTYEQYF.

This chain uses TRBV10-3 with TRBJ2-3; 8 bases agree with TRBD2. The CDR3 contains 14 residues. V was clipped by 9 bases and J by 3 bases; unmatched bases: 8. The V gene's germline CDR1 is ENHRY and CDR2 SYGVKD. CDR3 coding DNA: TGTGCCATACCGGCGGGGACTAGTACAGATACGCAGTATTTT. Its protein is CAIPAGTSTDTQYF.

The V and J genes are TRBV15 and TRBJ2-7; possible D gene TRBD1, 7 bases. The length of the CDR3 is 15 residues. The germline V and J ends were trimmed by 5 bases and 3 bases, with 17 bases remaining between them. The germline CDR1 and CDR2 sequences are LNHNV and YYDKDF (reference sequence). The CDR3 DNA follows: TGTGCCACCAGCCCGAGGGGGGACAGCTTCTACGAGCAGTACTTC. Amino acids: CATSPRGDSFYEQYF.

Regarding this clonotype: Compared with germline, one end of the junction differs, possibly owing to a read error. The chain recombines TRBV7-3 with TRBJ1-4, with TRBD1 identical over 7 bases. The CDR3 is made up of 18 amino acids. From germline, CDR1 is SGHTA and CDR2 FQGTGA. The CDR3 spells CASSLVGRGEKLDEKLSF. The CDR3 DNA reads TGTGCCAGCAGCTTAGTGGGCAGGGGGGAGAAGTTGGATGAGAAACTGTCTTTT.

This clonotype came up a few times. This sequence may be a read error, since a much larger clone differs from it by one base. The chain recombines TRBV5-1 with TRBJ1-1; D gene unclear. The CDR3 covers 16 residues. Looked up from germline, CDR1 is SGHRS and CDR2 is YFSETQ. The V gene lost 4 bases and the J gene lost 4 bases, with 20 bases spanning the gap. CDR3 loop: CASSRKADSMSTEAFF. Here the CDR3 DNA reads TGCGCCAGCAGCAGAAAGGCGGATTCCATGAGCACTGAAGCTTTCTTT.

This clonotype was counted at least ten times. The rearrangement joins TRBV5-1 to TRBJ1-5, with a weak D call TRBD1 (5 bases). Germline-derived CDR1 and CDR2 are SGHRS and YFSETQ. This CDR3 has 15 residues. The V end was cut by 0 bases, the J end by 6 bases, with 13 bases between. This CDR3 is CASSLVAGVGQPQHF. CDR3 nucleotides: TGCGCCAGCAGCTTGGTGGCGGGGGTGGGTCAGCCCCAGCATTTT.

This rearrangement joins TRBV19 to TRBJ1-5; TRBD1 matches 7 bases. Germline V lookup: CDR1 LNHDA, CDR2 SQIVND (reference sequence). CDR3 length: 12 amino acids. J gave up 4 bases and V 7 bases, and 1 base lay outside the gene matches. The CDR3 nucleotides are TGTGCCAGTAAGACAGGGAATCAGCCCCAGCATTTT. It is translated as CASKTGNQPQHF.

This clonotype has more than one count but fewer than ten. The rearrangement links TRBV30 to TRBJ2-3; 8 nucleotides agree with TRBD2. V was clipped by 2 bases and J by 1 base; unmatched bases: 11. The CDR3 has 17 amino acids. Germline assignment: CDR1 GTSNPN and CDR2 SVGIG (reference sequence). CDR3 amino acids: CAWSLRYGRAGTDTQYF. The DNA for the CDR3 is TGTGCCTGGAGTCTCCGGTACGGGAGGGCCGGCACAGATACGCAGTATTTT.

This chain connects TRBV10-1 to TRBJ2-5, with 7 bases matching TRBD1. V shed 3 bases, J shed 7 bases, and the junction held 8 bases outside the gene matches. CDR3 length: 14 residues. Germline V gene data show CDR1 as WNHNN and CDR2 as SYGVQD (reference sequence). CDR3 in amino acids: CASSERTGKLTQYF. The CDR3 DNA is TGCGCCAGCAGTGAACGGACAGGTAAATTGACCCAGTACTTC.

This clonotype was seen repeatedly, ten times or more. CDR3 DNA sequence: TGTGCCAGCAGCTTAGCCCGGGGGGCCCAAGAGACCCAGTACTTC. Its protein product is CASSLARGAQETQYF. J is TRBJ2-5 and V is TRBV5-4, with D possibly TRBD2 on 7 matching bases. The V end was cut by 2 bases, the J end by 1 base, with 12 bases between. Germline loops: CDR1 SGHNT, CDR2 YYREEE (reference sequence). The length of the CDR3 is 15 residues. The full variable domain, its missing parts supplied by reference TRBV5-4 and TRBJ2-5, is ETGVTQSPTHLIKTRGQQVTLRCSSQSGHNTVSWYQQALGQGPQFIFQYYREEENGRGNFPPRFSGLQFPNYSSELNVNALELDDSALYLCASSLARGAQETQYFGPGTRLLVL.

V gene TRBV15 combines with J gene TRBJ1-1; TRBD1 matches 8 bases. V lost 3 bases and J lost 3; bases outside the gene matches: 3. Looked up from germline, CDR1 is LNHNV and CDR2 is YYDKDF (reference sequence). This CDR3 has 14 residues. The CDR3 loop reads CATSRDRADTEAFF. The DNA of the CDR3 is TGTGCCACCAGCAGGGACAGGGCGGACACTGAAGCTTTCTTT.

The V and J genes are TRBV19 and TRBJ2-2, with D possibly being TRBD1 or TRBD2 (7 bases each). The germline V gene encodes CDR1 LNHDA and CDR2 SQIVND (reference sequence). The V gene lost 8 bases and the J gene lost 6 bases, with 16 bases spanning the gap. The CDR3 runs to 14 residues. As DNA, the CDR3 is TGTGCCAGTCTCCGACAGGGAGGGGCCGGGGAGCTGTTTTTT. Translating it yields CASLRQGGAGELFF.

This chain uses TRBV15 with TRBJ1-5; TRBD1 is a possible D gene (5 bases). Germline CDR1 and CDR2: LNHNV and YYDKDF (reference sequence). CDR3 length equals 13 residues. Trimming took 3 bases from V and 7 from J, leaving 10 bases between them. The CDR3 spells CATSSQGSQPQHF. For the CDR3, the DNA is TGTGCCACCAGCAGCCAGGGATCGCAGCCCCAGCATTTT.

The rearrangement joins TRBV7-3 to TRBJ2-3; 8 bases fit TRBD1. Trimming removed 5 bases from V and 6 bases from J; junction bases left unmatched: 4. This CDR3 comprises 13 residues. Germline V lookup: CDR1 SGHTA, CDR2 FQGTGA. The CDR3 protein is CASSPRGRDTQYF. CDR3 nucleotides: TGTGCCAGCAGCCCCAGGGGGCGGGATACGCAGTATTTT.

This clonotype is labeled as medium-sized (0.01 to 0.1%). V usage is TRBV10-2 and J usage is TRBJ2-7; TRBD2 aligns across 8 bases. The trim removed 7 bases at V and 6 bases at J, leaving 5 bases unmatched. Germline V gives CDR1 WSHSY, CDR2 SAAADI. The CDR3 spans 12 residues. CDR3 amino acids: CASNGGRSEQYF. The CDR3, as DNA: TGCGCCAGCAACGGCGGGAGGAGCGAGCAGTACTTC.

This rearrangement joins TRBV20-1 to TRBJ2-2; D remains unclear. Deletions cut 4 bases from V and 2 bases from J, with 17 bases between. The CDR3 sequence is 16 residues long. The germline V gene has CDR1 DFQATT and CDR2 SNEGSKA (reference sequence). The CDR3 reads CSAKGPISGNTGELFF. The DNA of the CDR3 is TGCAGTGCTAAAGGGCCGATCTCTGGAAACACCGGGGAGCTGTTTTTT.